In this sample, the clone carrying this TCR beta chain turned up a few times. Antigen unknown. The V end lost 8 bases, the J end lost 10 bases, and 21 bases lay between the germline ends. The germline gives CDR1 MNHEY, CDR2 SMNVEV (reference sequence). The CDR3 has 15 residues. Cells were stimulated with overlapping HIV-1 Gag 15-mer peptides. Memory cells lacking CD40L and CD69 with high CD45RO were sorted. Inclusion required CMV-positive serology and CD4+ counts above 400 cells/uL. CD8-depleted PBMCs were stimulated less than 20 hours with anti-CD28/CD49d costimulation, CD40-blocking antibody and enfuvirtide. The data belong to a study of persistence of HIV-infected CD4 T cells. Sequencing used immunoSEQ version 4 in survey mode. Generated by immunoSEQ multiplex PCR, the TCRdb table keeps only in-frame clones and is missing some. In the table there are roughly 35,000 clones, around four fifths of which are singletons.

Study-level findings and limits: Degenerate expanded CDR3beta sequences were enriched among CMV- and Gag-responding cells.

Sequenced here: cultured CD4+ T cells from PBMCs, sampled from a patient who received antiretroviral therapy. This sequence was found in an adult with HIV. The donor label of this sample is uncertain. The rearrangement uses TRBV27 and TRBJ1-6; D is perhaps TRBD1 (5 bases). The CDR3 is CASGRPGPGGSPLHF. The DNA for the CDR3 is TGTGCCAGCGGGCGCCCAGGGCCTGGGGGGTCACCCCTCCACTTT.